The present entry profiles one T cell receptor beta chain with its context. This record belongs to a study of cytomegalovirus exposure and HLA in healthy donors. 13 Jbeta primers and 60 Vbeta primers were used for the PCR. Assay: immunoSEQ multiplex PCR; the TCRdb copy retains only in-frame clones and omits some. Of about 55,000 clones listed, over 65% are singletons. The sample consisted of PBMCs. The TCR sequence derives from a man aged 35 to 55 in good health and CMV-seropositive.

The CDR3 is CASSLSTGAVTYSPLHF. CDR3 in DNA: TGCGCCAGCAGCCTATCGACAGGGGCGGTTACATATTCACCCCTCCACTTT. The chain couples TRBV4-1 to TRBJ1-6; 8 bases match TRBD1. V dropped 4 bases and J dropped 8; count of bases not matched to a gene: 13. The germline V gene has CDR1 MGHRA and CDR2 YSYEKL. The CDR3 has 17 residues.